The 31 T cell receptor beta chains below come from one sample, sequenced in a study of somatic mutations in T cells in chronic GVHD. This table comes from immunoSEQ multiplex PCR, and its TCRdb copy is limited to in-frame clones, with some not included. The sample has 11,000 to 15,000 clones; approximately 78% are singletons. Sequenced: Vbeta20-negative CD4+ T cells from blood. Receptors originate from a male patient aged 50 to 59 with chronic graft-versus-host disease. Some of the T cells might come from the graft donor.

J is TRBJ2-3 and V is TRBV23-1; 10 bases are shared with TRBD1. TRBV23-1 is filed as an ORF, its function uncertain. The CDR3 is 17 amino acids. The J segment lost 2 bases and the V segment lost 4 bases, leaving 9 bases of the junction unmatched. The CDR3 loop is CASSPQTGGPPTDTQYF. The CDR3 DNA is TGCGCCAGCAGTCCCCAGACAGGGGGCCCTCCCACAGATACGCAGTATTTT.

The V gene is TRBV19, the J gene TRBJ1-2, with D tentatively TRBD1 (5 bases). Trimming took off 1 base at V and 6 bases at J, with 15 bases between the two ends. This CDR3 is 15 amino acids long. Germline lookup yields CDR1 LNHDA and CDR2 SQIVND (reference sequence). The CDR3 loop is CASSIGTGGWDGYTF. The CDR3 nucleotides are TGTGCCAGTAGTATAGGAACAGGCGGATGGGATGGCTACACCTTC.

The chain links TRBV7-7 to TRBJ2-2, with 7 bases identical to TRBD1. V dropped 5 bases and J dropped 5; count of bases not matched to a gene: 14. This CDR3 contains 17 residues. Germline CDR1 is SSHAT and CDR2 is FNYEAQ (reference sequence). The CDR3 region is CASSRTLTGEGTGELFF. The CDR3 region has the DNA TGTGCCAGCAGCCGAACCCTAACAGGGGAAGGAACCGGGGAGCTGTTTTTT.

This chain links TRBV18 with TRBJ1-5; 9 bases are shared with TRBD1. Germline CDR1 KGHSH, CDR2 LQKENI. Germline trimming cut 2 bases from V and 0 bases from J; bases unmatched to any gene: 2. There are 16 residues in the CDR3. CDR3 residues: CASSPDRGDSNQPQHF. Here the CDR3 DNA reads TGTGCCAGCTCACCAGACAGGGGGGATAGCAATCAGCCCCAGCATTTT.

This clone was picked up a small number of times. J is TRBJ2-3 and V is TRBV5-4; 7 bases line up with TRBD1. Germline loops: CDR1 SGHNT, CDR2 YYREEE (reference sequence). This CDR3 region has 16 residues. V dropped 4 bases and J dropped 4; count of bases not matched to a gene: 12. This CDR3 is CASSLTSGTASDTQYF. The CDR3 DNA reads TGTGCCAGCAGCCTAACCTCCGGGACAGCCTCAGATACGCAGTATTTT.

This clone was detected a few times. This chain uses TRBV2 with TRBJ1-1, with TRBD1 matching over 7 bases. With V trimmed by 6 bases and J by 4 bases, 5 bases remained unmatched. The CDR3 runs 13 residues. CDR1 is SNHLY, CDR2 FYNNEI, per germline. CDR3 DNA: TGTGCCAGCAGGACTGACAGGGCCACTGAAGCTTTCTTT. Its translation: CASRTDRATEAFF.

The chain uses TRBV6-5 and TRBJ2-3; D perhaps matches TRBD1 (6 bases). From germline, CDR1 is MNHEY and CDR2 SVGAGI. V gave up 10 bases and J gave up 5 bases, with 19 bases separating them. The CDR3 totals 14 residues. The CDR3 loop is CATSAGTREDTQYF. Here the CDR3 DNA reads TGTGCCACGTCGGCCGGGACAAGGGAAGATACGCAGTATTTT.

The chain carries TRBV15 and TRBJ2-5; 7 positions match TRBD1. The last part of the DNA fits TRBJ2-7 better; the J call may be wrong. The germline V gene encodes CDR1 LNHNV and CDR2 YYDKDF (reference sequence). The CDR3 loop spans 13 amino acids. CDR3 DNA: TGTGCCACCAGCACAAACAGGGGTTACGAGCAGTACTTC. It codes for CATSTNRGYEQYF.

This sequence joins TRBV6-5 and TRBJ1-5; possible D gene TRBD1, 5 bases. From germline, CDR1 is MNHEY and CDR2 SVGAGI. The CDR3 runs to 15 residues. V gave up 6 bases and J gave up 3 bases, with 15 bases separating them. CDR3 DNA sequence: TGTGCCAGCAGAGACACAGACAGCTACAATCAGCCCCAGCATTTT. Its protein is CASRDTDSYNQPQHF.

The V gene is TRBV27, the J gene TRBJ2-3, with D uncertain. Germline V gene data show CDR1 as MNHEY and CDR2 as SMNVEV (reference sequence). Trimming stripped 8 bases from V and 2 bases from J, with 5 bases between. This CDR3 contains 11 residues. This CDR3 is CASPNTDTQYF. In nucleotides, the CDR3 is TGTGCCAGCCCTAACACAGATACGCAGTATTTT.

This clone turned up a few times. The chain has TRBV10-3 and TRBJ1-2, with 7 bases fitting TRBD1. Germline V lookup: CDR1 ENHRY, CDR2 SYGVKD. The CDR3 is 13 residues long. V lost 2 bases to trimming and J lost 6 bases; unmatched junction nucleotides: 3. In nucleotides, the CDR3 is TGTGCCATCAGTGAGGACAGGGTTGATGGCTACACCTTC. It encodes CAISEDRVDGYTF.

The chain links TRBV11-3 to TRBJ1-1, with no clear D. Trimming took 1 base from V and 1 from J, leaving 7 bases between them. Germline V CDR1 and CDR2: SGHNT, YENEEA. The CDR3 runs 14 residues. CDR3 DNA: TGTGCCAGCAGCTTAGGACAACCGAACACTGAAGCTTTCTTT. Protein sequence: CASSLGQPNTEAFF.

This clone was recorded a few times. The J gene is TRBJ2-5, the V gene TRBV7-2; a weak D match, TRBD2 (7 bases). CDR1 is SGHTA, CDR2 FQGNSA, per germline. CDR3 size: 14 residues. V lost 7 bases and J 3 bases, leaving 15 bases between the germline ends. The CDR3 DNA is TGTGCCAGCATAGGTGGGGGGGCCAAAGAGACCCAGTACTTC. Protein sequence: CASIGGGAKETQYF.

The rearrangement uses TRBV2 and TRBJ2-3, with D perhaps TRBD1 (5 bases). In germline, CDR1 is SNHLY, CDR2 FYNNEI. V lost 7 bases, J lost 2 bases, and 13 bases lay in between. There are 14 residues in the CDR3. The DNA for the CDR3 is TGTGCCAGCACCGAAGGGGTCCTCACAGATACGCAGTATTTT. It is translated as CASTEGVLTDTQYF.

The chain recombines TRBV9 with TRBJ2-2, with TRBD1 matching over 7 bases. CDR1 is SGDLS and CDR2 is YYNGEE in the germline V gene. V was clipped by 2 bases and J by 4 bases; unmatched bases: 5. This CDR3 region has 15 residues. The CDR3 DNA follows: TGTGCCAGCAGCGTGGGGACAGCGAGCACCGGGGAGCTGTTTTTT. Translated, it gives CASSVGTASTGELFF.

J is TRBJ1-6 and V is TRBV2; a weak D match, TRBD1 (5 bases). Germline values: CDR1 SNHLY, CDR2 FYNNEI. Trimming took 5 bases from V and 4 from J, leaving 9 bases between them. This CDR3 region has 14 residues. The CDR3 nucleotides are TGTGCCAGCAGTCGACAGAAATATAATTCACCCCTCCACTTT. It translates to CASSRQKYNSPLHF.

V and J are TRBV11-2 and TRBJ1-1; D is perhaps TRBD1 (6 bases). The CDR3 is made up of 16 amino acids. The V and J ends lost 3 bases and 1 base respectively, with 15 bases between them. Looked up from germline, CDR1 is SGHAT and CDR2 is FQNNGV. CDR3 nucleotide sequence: TGTGCCAGCAGCTTGGGGGCGAGGGGTAGGAACACTGAAGCTTTCTTT. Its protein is CASSLGARGRNTEAFF.

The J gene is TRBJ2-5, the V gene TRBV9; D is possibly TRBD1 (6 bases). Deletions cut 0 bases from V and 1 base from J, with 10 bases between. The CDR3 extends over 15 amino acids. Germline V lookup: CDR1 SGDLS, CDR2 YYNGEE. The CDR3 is CASSVGQGSQETQYF. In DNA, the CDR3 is TGTGCCAGCAGCGTAGGTCAGGGGTCCCAAGAGACCCAGTACTTC.

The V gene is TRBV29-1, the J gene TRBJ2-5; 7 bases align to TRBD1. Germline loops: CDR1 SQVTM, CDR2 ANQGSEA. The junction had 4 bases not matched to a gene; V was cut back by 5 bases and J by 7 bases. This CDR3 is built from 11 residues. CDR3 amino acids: CSVPTGATQYF. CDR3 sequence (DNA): TGCAGCGTTCCCACAGGGGCGACCCAGTACTTC.

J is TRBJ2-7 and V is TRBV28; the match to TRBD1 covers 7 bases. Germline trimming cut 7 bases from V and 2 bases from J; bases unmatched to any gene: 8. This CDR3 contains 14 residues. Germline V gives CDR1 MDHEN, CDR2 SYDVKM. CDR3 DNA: TGTGCCAGCACACACGGGACAGTGACCTACGAGCAGTACTTC. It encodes CASTHGTVTYEQYF.

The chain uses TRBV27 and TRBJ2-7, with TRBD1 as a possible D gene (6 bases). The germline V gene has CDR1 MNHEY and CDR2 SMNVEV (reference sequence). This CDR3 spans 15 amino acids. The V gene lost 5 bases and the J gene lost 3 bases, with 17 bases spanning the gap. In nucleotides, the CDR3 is TGTGCCAGCAGTCCCCAGGGGTCGGGGCACTACGAGCAGTACTTC. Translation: CASSPQGSGHYEQYF.

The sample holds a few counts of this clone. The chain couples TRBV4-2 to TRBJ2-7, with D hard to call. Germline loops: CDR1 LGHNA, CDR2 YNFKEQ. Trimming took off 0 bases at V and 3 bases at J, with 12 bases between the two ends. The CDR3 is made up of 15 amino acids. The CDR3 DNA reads TGTGCCAGCAGCCAAGATATCGGCGGTCACTACGAGCAGTACTTC. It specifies CASSQDIGGHYEQYF.

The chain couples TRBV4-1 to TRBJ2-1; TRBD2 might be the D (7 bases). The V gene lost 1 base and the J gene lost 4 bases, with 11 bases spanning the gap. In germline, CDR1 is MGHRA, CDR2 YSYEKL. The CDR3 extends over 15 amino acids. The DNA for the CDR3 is TGCGCCAGCAGCCAAGGGACAGCGGGATACAATGAGCAGTTCTTC. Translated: CASSQGTAGYNEQFF.

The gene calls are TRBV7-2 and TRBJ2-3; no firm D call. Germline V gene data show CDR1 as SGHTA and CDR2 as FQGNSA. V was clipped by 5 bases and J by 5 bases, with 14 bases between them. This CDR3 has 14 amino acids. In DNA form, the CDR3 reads TGTGCCAGCAGCCACCTCAGGTTGGAAGATACGCAGTATTTT. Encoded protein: CASSHLRLEDTQYF.

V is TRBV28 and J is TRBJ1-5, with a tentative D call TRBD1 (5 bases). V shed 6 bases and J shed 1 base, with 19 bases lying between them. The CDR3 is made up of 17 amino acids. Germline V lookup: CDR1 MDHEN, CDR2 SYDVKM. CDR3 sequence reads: CASRPIGGKGSNQPQHF. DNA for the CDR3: TGTGCCAGCAGACCCATTGGGGGGAAAGGAAGCAATCAGCCCCAGCATTTT. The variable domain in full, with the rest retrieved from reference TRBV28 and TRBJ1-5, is DVKVTQSSRYLVKRTGEKVFLECVQDMDHENMFWYRQDPGLGLRLIYFSYDVKMKEKGDIPEGYSVSREKKERFSLILESASTNQTSMYLCASRPIGGKGSNQPQHFGDGTRLSIL.

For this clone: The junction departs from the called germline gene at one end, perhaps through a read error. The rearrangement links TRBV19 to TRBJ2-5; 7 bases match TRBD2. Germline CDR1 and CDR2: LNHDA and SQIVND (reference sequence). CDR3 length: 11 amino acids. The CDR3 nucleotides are TGTGCCAGTAGCCAGCGGGACTTCCTTAACTTC. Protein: CASSQRDFLNF. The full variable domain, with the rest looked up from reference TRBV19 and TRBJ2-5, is DGGITQSPKYLFRKEGQNVTLSCEQNLNHDAMYWYRQDPGQGLRLIYYSQIVNDFQKGDIAEGYSVSREKKESFPLTVTSAQKNPTAFYLCASSQRDFLNFGPGTRLLVL.

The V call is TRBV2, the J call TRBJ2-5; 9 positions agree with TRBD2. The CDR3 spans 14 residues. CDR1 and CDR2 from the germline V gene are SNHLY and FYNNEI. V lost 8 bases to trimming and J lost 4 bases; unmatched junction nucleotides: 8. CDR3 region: CASGLRGGGETQYF. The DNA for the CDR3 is TGTGCCAGCGGACTGCGGGGGGGAGGAGAGACCCAGTACTTC.

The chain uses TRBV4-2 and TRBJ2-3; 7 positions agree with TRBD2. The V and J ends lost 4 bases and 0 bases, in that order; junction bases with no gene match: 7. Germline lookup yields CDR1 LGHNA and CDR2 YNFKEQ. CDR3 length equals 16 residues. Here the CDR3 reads CASSLQSGDSTDTQYF. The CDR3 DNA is TGTGCCAGCAGCCTTCAGAGCGGGGATAGCACAGATACGCAGTATTTT.

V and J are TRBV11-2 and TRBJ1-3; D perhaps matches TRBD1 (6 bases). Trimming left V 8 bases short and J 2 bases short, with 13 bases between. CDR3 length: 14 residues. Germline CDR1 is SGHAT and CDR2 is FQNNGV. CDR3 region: CASALGTTGNTIYF. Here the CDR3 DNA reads TGTGCCAGCGCGCTAGGGACAACTGGAAACACCATATATTTT.

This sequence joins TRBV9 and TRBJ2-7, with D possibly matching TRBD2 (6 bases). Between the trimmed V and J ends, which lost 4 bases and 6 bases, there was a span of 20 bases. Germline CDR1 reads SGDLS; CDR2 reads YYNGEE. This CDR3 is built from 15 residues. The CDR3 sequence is CASSPRAGPSLEQYF. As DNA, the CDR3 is TGTGCCAGCAGCCCCCGAGCGGGTCCCTCTCTCGAGCAGTACTTC.

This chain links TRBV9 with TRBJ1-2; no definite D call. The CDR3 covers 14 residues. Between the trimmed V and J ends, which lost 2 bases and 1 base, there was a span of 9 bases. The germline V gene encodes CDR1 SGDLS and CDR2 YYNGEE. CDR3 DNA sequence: TGTGCCAGCAGCGTGGACTCACTTAACTATGGCTACACCTTC. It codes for CASSVDSLNYGYTF.